A single TCR beta chain is shown here with its context. Its specificity is unknown. Time point: newly diagnosed, previously untreated cHL patient sample. Investigators isolated CD4+ T cells from thawed PBMCs through magnetic negative selection. Peripheral samples used as comparators were newly diagnosed, untreated classical Hodgkin lymphoma PBMCs. Using immunoSEQ multiplex PCR, the repertoire was profiled, and TCRdb retains in-frame clones only, with some absent. The sample holds under 35,000 clones, roughly nine tenths seen once. The data belong to a study of PD-1 blockade in classical Hodgkin lymphoma. The V gene's germline CDR1 is MNHEY and CDR2 SVGAGI. The CDR3 extends over 14 amino acids. V was trimmed by 8 bases and J by 4 bases, leaving 16 bases between them. Study observations and caveats: Relapsed/refractory patients reportedly had the lowest baseline TCR diversity, below newly diagnosed patients, who were below healthy donors. No one has yet defined what causes the repertoire differences, which may be disease activity or prior therapy.

The origin of this receptor is a human donor with classical Hodgkin lymphoma. This chain connects TRBV6-5 to TRBJ2-3; perhaps TRBD1 as D (7 bases). The specimen was CD4+ T cells from blood. CDR3 in amino acids: CASWAGGRADTQYF. The DNA for the CDR3 is TGTGCCAGCTGGGCAGGGGGGCGTGCAGATACGCAGTATTTT.